The following is a T cell receptor (beta chain) sequence with its context. The antigen remains unidentified. These data originate in a study of shared clonotypes between healthy human individuals. Study context: Three plates each covered CD4 naive and memory; CD8 naive two, CD8 memory one.

Study-level findings and limits: Generation of non-shared clonotypes was less probable than generation of clonotypes shared by all four donors. How much donors shared clonotypes was expected to be affected by sequencing depth.

This CDR3 region has 13 residues. CDR1 WSHSY and CDR2 SAAADI come from the germline V gene. Deletions cut 4 bases from V and 5 bases from J, with 11 bases between. TCRdb's table, derived via immunoSEQ multiplex PCR, lists solely in-frame clones and lacks some. The sample holds millions of clones, over 85% seen once. What was sequenced was naive CD4+ T cells from PBMCs. As to subset: CD45RA+ positively selected. The sequence was obtained from a man younger than 35 in good health. Some clones in this sample may be carry-over from other donors' samples. The rearrangement joins TRBV10-2 to TRBJ2-5; D may match TRBD1 or TRBD2 (5 bases each). This chain's CDR3 is CASSAQWGETQYF. DNA of the CDR3: TGCGCCAGCAGTGCGCAGTGGGGGGAGACCCAGTACTTC.